These T cell receptor beta chains were read from a single sample in a study of T-cell memory formation after mild COVID-19. TCRdb redid the calling of the 5' RACE reads with MiXCR, one entry per CDR3 protein. The data hold about 340,000 distinct CDR3 sequences, with approximately 16% observed a single time. Sequenced input: PBMCs or a T cell subset sorted from them (not recorded which). The source is a man aged 18 to 30 who had mild COVID-19 (a few samples of this study predate the infection). Cell type and time point are not known. Both conserved end residues are part of each CDR3. D genes are given only for firm matches. Only some rows state a clone size, as once, few, many or a class for expanded clones.

cdr3_aa cdr3_nt v_call clone_size d_call j_call
CASSQAAGEPQETQYF TGTGCCAGCAGCCAAGCCGCAGGGGAACCCCAAGAGACCCAGTACTTC TRBV14 few . TRBJ2-5
CASSLVVNEKLFF TGCGCCAGCAGCTTGGTAGTGAATGAAAAACTGTTTTTT TRBV5-1 few . TRBJ1-4
CASSQGANYEQYF TGTGCCAGCAGCCAAGGGGCCAACTACGAGCAGTACTTC TRBV14 . . TRBJ2-7
CASGLGQEAYGYTF TGTGCTAGTGGTTTGGGACAGGAAGCCTATGGCTACACCTTC TRBV12-5 . . TRBJ1-2
CASSQEIPSTSTGELFF TGCGCCAGCAGCCAAGAAATTCCGTCAACAAGCACCGGGGAGCTGTTTTTT TRBV4-3 . . TRBJ2-2
CASSQDRLYTSGAYEQFF TGTGCCAGCAGCCAAGATAGGTTATACACTAGCGGGGCCTATGAGCAGTTCTTC TRBV3-1 many TRBD2 TRBJ2-1
CASGRTGGAGYGYTF TGTGCCAGCGGTCGGACAGGGGGCGCTGGCTATGGCTACACCTTC TRBV6-2/TRBV6-3 few TRBD1 TRBJ1-2
CASSYRRQGGYGYTF TGTGCCAGCAGTTACAGGAGGCAGGGCGGTTATGGCTACACCTTC TRBV6-5 . . TRBJ1-2
CASSPLGGGLFNTEAFF TGTGCCAGCAGCCCCCTCGGGGGGGGGCTGTTTAACACTGAAGCTTTCTTT TRBV7-2 . . TRBJ1-1
CSARDGTSGGLWDTQYF TGCAGTGCTAGGGATGGGACTAGCGGGGGACTTTGGGATACGCAGTATTTT TRBV20-1 . TRBD2 TRBJ2-3
CASSQFGLNTGELFF TGCGCCAGCAGCCAATTCGGGCTTAACACCGGGGAGCTGTTTTTT TRBV4-1 few . TRBJ2-2
CASSGRRLRNYEQYF TGTGCCAGCAGTGGTAGGAGGTTGAGGAACTACGAGCAGTACTTC TRBV25-1 . . TRBJ2-7
CASSYSPNEQFF TGTGCCAGCAGTTACTCCCCCAATGAGCAGTTCTTC TRBV6-5 . . TRBJ2-1
CASSKTSRETQYF TGTGCCAGCAGTAAGACTAGCAGGGAGACCCAGTACTTC TRBV12-3/TRBV12-4 few TRBD2 TRBJ2-5
CASSYSVGYEQYF TGTGCCAGCAGTTACTCGGTCGGCTACGAGCAGTACTTC TRBV6-5 few . TRBJ2-7
CSAPSALNYGYTF TGCAGTGCCCCTAGCGCGCTTAACTATGGCTACACCTTC TRBV20-1 many . TRBJ1-2
CASSLQIGELFF TGTGCCAGTAGTCTTCAAATCGGGGAGCTGTTTTTT TRBV19 many . TRBJ2-2
CASSPGLDPSNTEAFF TGTGCCAGCAGCCCGGGCCTGGACCCCTCCAACACTGAAGCTTTCTTT TRBV3-1 few . TRBJ1-1
CAISDPKLGKNTEAFF TGTGCCATCAGTGACCCAAAGCTGGGGAAGAACACTGAAGCTTTCTTT TRBV10-3 . . TRBJ1-1
CASNLGQGVTDTQYF TGTGCCAGCAACCTGGGACAGGGGGTCACAGATACGCAGTATTTT TRBV28 many TRBD1 TRBJ2-3
CASSQLGREGGEKLFF TGTGCCAGCAGCCAACTTGGGAGGGAAGGGGGTGAAAAACTGTTTTTT TRBV3-1 few . TRBJ1-4
CASRLGSSQETQYF TGTGCAAGTCGCTTAGGGTCCTCCCAAGAGACCCAGTACTTC TRBV12-2 . . TRBJ2-5
CASSAGAGDNEQFF TGTGCCAGCAGCGCCGGAGCGGGGGACAATGAGCAGTTCTTC TRBV6-6 . TRBD2 TRBJ2-1
CASSGPWLSGANVLTF TGTGCCAGCAGCGGCCCCTGGCTTTCTGGGGCCAACGTCCTGACTTTC TRBV9 few . TRBJ2-6